Each of the 19 T cell receptor beta chains below was sequenced from the same sample in a study of blood T cell repertoires in COVID-19. TCRdb's table, derived via immunoSEQ multiplex PCR, lists solely in-frame clones and lacks some. The table records some 67,000 clones, about nine tenths of them present only once. The sequencing input was peripheral blood. Receptors were obtained from a woman in her late teens or twenties with acute or convalescent COVID-19.

V gene TRBV20-1 combines with J gene TRBJ2-3; a weak D match, TRBD2 (5 bases). Trimming shortened V by 3 bases and J by 6 bases, and 13 bases separated the two germline ends. Germline loops: CDR1 DFQATT, CDR2 SNEGSKA (reference sequence). CDR3 size: 13 residues. CDR3: CSASVSGGDTQYF. The CDR3 DNA reads TGCAGTGCTAGTGTTTCGGGCGGGGATACGCAGTATTTT.

V and J are TRBV18 and TRBJ2-3, with a possible D match to TRBD2 (6 bases). Germline CDR1 and CDR2: KGHSH and LQKENI. This CDR3 has 17 amino acids. V gave up 0 bases and J gave up 4 bases, with 17 bases separating them. The CDR3 bases are TGTGCCAGCTCACCACCTAACACCAGACTAGACGCAGATACGCAGTATTTT. Protein product: CASSPPNTRLDADTQYF.

The chain carries TRBV28 and TRBJ1-2; a possible D gene is TRBD1 (6 bases). The germline V gene has CDR1 MDHEN and CDR2 SYDVKM. The CDR3 runs 14 residues. The V and J ends lost 2 bases and 1 base respectively, with 8 bases between them. Written as DNA, the CDR3 is TGTGCCAGCAGTTTAGCAGGGGTTAACTATGGCTACACCTTC. Protein sequence: CASSLAGVNYGYTF.

V gene TRBV5-1 combines with J gene TRBJ2-3; 8 bases line up with TRBD1. This CDR3 has 17 residues. Per germline, CDR1 SGHRS and CDR2 YFSETQ. V lost 0 bases and J lost 1; bases outside the gene matches: 7. CDR3 in amino acids: CASSLDVTGAGTDTQYF. CDR3 coding DNA: TGCGCCAGCAGCTTGGACGTGACAGGGGCCGGCACAGATACGCAGTATTTT.

The rearrangement links TRBV11-2 to TRBJ1-3; maybe TRBD1 (5 bases). Trimming shortened V by 1 base and J by 0 bases, and 10 bases separated the two germline ends. Germline V gene sequence: CDR1 SGHAT, CDR2 FQNNGV. The CDR3 is 16 amino acids. CDR3 loop: CASSLARANSGNTIYF. The CDR3 coding sequence is TGTGCCAGCAGCTTAGCCAGGGCGAACTCTGGAAACACCATATATTTT.

This sequence joins TRBV15 and TRBJ2-3; maybe TRBD1 (7 bases). The CDR3 length is 16 residues. V was pared by 0 bases and J by 1 base, with 11 bases between. Germline assignment: CDR1 LNHNV and CDR2 YYDKDF (reference sequence). The CDR3 loop reads CATSRDRGTGTDTQYF. In DNA, the CDR3 is TGTGCCACCAGCAGAGATCGGGGGACAGGCACAGATACGCAGTATTTT. The full variable domain, with the rest looked up from reference TRBV15 and TRBJ2-3, is DAMVIQNPRYQVTQFGKPVTLSCSQTLNHNVMYWYQQKSSQAPKLLFHYYDKDFNNEADTPDNFQSRRPNTSFCFLDIRSPGLGDTAMYLCATSRDRGTGTDTQYFGPGTRLTVL.

The chain has TRBV28 and TRBJ2-6; D is unresolved. This CDR3 has 17 amino acids. Germline values: CDR1 MDHEN, CDR2 SYDVKM. V was clipped by 10 bases and J by 0 bases, with 19 bases between them. The CDR3 is CATEPLGLISGANVLTF. CDR3 DNA: TGTGCCACGGAACCCCTTGGGCTTATCTCTGGGGCCAACGTCCTGACTTTC. The full variable domain, its missing parts supplied by reference TRBV28 and TRBJ2-6, is DVKVTQSSRYLVKRTGEKVFLECVQDMDHENMFWYRQDPGLGLRLIYFSYDVKMKEKGDIPEGYSVSREKKERFSLILESASTNQTSMYLCATEPLGLISGANVLTFGAGSRLTVL.

The J gene is TRBJ2-2, the V gene TRBV29-1; 8 bases align to TRBD1. This CDR3 is 13 amino acids long. From germline, CDR1 is SQVTM and CDR2 ANQGSEA. The ends lost 2 bases at V and 7 bases at J; junction bases unmatched: 3. CDR3 loop: CSVEQGARGELFF. The CDR3 nucleotides are TGCAGCGTTGAACAGGGGGCTCGCGGGGAGCTGTTTTTT.

J is TRBJ2-7 and V is TRBV18; tentative D call: TRBD2 (5 bases). Trimming left V 5 bases short and J 4 bases short, with 9 bases between. The germline V gene encodes CDR1 KGHSH and CDR2 LQKENI. This CDR3 region has 12 residues. CDR3 DNA: TGTGCCAGCTCAAGGGCGGGTTACGAGCAGTACTTC. It is translated as CASSRAGYEQYF.

J is TRBJ1-5 and V is TRBV5-1, with D possibly matching TRBD1 (5 bases). Germline CDR1 reads SGHRS; CDR2 reads YFSETQ. The CDR3 is 14 residues long. Trimming took 1 base from V and 3 from J, leaving 8 bases between them. CDR3 sequence reads: CASSLQQANQPQHF. CDR3 sequence (DNA): TGCGCCAGCAGCTTGCAACAGGCCAATCAGCCCCAGCATTTT.

The J gene is TRBJ2-1, the V gene TRBV30; D is undetermined. Trimming removed 0 bases at V and 0 bases at J, with 6 bases between. The CDR3 totals 14 residues. Germline V gene sequence: CDR1 GTSNPN, CDR2 SVGIG (reference sequence). The CDR3 bases are TGTGCCTGGAGTGTAGATAGCTCCTACAATGAGCAGTTCTTC. Translated, it gives CAWSVDSSYNEQFF. Full variable domain (missing parts from reference TRBV30 and TRBJ2-1): SQTIHQWPATLVQPVGSPLSLECTVEGTSNPNLYWYRQAAGRGLQLLFYSVGIGQISSEVPQNLSASRPQDRQFILSSKKLLLSDSGFYLCAWSVDSSYNEQFFGPGTRLTVL.

The chain couples TRBV5-1 to TRBJ1-4; TRBD1 matches 10 bases. Per the germline V gene, CDR1 is SGHRS and CDR2 is YFSETQ. The V and J ends lost 2 bases and 5 bases, in that order; junction bases with no gene match: 3. There are 15 residues in the CDR3. CDR3 sequence: CASSFTTGGNEKLFF. The CDR3 coding sequence is TGCGCCAGCAGCTTCACGACAGGGGGCAATGAAAAACTGTTTTTT.

This sequence joins TRBV7-6 and TRBJ2-1; 8 nucleotides line up with TRBD1. The CDR3 is 13 residues long. With V trimmed by 5 bases and J by 6 bases, 3 bases remained unmatched. Germline loops: CDR1 SGHVS, CDR2 FNYEAQ. DNA for the CDR3: TGTGCCAGCAGCCCGGGGACAGGCAATGAGCAGTTCTTC. Translated: CASSPGTGNEQFF.

The chain has TRBV6-5 and TRBJ1-6; the D is unclear. Trimming took 5 bases from V and 13 from J, leaving 15 bases between them. The germline CDR1 and CDR2 sequences are MNHEY and SVGAGI. The CDR3 totals 13 residues. The CDR3 here is CASSMGPLFPLHF. CDR3 DNA: TGTGCCAGCAGTATGGGCCCACTTTTTCCCCTCCACTTT.

This sequence joins TRBV28 and TRBJ2-1; 7 positions match TRBD1. CDR1 MDHEN and CDR2 SYDVKM come from the germline V gene. The V segment lost 3 bases and the J segment 6 bases; nucleotides outside the gene matches: 5. The CDR3 contains 14 residues. The CDR3 region has the DNA TGTGCCAGCAGTTTGGGACAGCAGGGCAATGAGCAGTTCTTC. It translates to CASSLGQQGNEQFF.

The CDR3 coding sequence is TGTGCCAGCAGTTACCGGGGAAGTAGCAATCAGCCCCAGCATTTT. This sequence encodes CASSYRGSSNQPQHF. The chain couples TRBV6-6 to TRBJ1-5; D ambiguous. The CDR3 length is 15 residues. Trimming removed 2 bases from V and 0 bases from J, with 8 bases in between. Germline lookup yields CDR1 MNHNY and CDR2 SVGAGI (reference sequence).

V usage is TRBV5-1 and J usage is TRBJ2-7, with D possibly matching TRBD1 (6 bases). CDR3 length: 13 residues. Deletions cut 7 bases from V and 2 bases from J, with 13 bases between. Germline-derived CDR1 and CDR2 are SGHRS and YFSETQ. CDR3 nucleotides: TGCGCCAGCGGAAACAGGGAAACCTACGAGCAGTACTTC. This sequence encodes CASGNRETYEQYF.

The rearrangement uses TRBV6-5 and TRBJ2-7; no reliable D call. The CDR3 runs to 13 residues. CDR1 and CDR2 from the germline V gene are MNHEY and SVGAGI. The V gene lost 9 bases and the J gene lost 2 bases, with 14 bases spanning the gap. The CDR3 nucleotides read TGTGCCAGTTCAAACTACGCGCCCTACGAGCAGTACTTC. Its translation: CASSNYAPYEQYF.

The V call is TRBV10-2, the J call TRBJ2-1, with D perhaps matching TRBD2 (6 bases). Trimming took 2 bases from V and 5 from J, leaving 13 bases between them. Germline V gene lookup returns CDR1 WSHSY and CDR2 SAAADI. This CDR3 has 15 amino acids. CDR3 bases: TGCGCCAGCAGTGAGAGGACGGGAGCAAACAATGAGCAGTTCTTC. As protein: CASSERTGANNEQFF.